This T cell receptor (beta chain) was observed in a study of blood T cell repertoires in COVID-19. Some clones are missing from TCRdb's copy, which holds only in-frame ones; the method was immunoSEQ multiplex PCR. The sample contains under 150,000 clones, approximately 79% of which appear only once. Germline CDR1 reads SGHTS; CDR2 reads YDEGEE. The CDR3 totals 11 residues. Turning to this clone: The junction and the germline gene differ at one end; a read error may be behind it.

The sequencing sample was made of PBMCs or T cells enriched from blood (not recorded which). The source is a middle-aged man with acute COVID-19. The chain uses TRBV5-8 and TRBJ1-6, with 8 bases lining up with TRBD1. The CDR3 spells CASSPWTGPSF. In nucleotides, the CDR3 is TGTGCCAGCAGCCCCTGGACAGGGCCCTCTTTT.